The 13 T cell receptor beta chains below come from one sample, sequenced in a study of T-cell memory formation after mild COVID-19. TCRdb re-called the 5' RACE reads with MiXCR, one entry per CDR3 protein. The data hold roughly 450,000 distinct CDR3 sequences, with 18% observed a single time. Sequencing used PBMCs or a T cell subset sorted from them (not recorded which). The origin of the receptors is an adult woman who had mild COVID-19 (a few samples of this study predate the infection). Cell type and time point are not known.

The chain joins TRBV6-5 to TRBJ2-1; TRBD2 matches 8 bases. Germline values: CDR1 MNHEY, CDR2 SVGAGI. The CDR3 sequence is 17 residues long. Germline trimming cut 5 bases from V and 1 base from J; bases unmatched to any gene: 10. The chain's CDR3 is CASSTKERERSYNEQFF. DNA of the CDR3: TGTGCCAGCAGTACAAAGGAGCGGGAGCGGTCCTACAATGAGCAGTTCTTC.

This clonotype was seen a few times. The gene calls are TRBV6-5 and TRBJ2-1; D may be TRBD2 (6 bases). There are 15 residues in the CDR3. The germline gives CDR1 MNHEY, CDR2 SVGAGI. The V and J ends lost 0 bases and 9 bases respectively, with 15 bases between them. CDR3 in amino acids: CASSYSNSGAAEQFF. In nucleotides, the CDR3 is TGTGCCAGCAGTTACTCGAATAGCGGCGCCGCTGAGCAGTTCTTC.

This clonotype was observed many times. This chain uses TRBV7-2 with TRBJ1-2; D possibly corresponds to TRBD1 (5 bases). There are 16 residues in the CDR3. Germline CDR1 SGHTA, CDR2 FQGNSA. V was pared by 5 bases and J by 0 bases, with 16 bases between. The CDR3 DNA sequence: TGTGCCAGCAGCATCCGGGGCGGGATCTCTAACTATGGCTACACCTTC. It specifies CASSIRGGISNYGYTF.

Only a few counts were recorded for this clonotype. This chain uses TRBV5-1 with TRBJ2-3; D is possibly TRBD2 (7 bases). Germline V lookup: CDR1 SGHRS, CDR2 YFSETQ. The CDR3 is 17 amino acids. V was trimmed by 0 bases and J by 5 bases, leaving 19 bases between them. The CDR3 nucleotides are TGCGCCAGCAGCTTGGGCGCTAGTGGGGGGGCTAAAGATACGCAGTATTTT. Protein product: CASSLGASGGAKDTQYF.

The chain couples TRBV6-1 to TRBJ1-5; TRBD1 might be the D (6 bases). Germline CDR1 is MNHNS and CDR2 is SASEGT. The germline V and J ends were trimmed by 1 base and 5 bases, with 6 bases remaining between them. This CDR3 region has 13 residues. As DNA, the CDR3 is TGTGCCAGCAGTGAAGACAGGGATCAGCCCCAGCATTTT. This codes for CASSEDRDQPQHF.

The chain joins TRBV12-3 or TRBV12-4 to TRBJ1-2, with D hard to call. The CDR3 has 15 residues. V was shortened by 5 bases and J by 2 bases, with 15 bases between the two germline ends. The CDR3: CASSPPTRPNYGYTF. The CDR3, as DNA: TGTGCCAGCAGTCCCCCGACAAGACCCAACTATGGCTACACCTTC.

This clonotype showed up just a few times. As DNA, the CDR3 is TGTGCCAGCAGCCGCGATATGAGCAATCAGCCCCAGCATTTT. The encoded protein is CASSRDMSNQPQHF. This chain links TRBV5-4 with TRBJ1-5; the D is unclear. Germline V gene sequence: CDR1 SGHNT, CDR2 YYREEE (reference sequence). V dropped 4 bases and J dropped 1 base, with 9 bases sitting between them. There are 14 residues in the CDR3.

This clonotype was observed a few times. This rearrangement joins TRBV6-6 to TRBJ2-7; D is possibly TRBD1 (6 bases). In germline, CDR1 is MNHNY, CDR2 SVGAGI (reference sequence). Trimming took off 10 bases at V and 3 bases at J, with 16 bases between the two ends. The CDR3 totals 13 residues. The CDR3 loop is CATQGPSDYEQYF. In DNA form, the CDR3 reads TGTGCCACCCAGGGGCCTTCGGACTACGAGCAGTACTTC.

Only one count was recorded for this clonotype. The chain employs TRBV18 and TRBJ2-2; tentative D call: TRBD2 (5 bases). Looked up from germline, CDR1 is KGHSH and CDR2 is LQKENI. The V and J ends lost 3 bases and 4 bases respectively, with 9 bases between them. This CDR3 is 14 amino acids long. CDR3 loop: CASSPTISTGELFF. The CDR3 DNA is TGTGCCAGCTCACCGACTATCAGCACCGGGGAGCTGTTTTTT.

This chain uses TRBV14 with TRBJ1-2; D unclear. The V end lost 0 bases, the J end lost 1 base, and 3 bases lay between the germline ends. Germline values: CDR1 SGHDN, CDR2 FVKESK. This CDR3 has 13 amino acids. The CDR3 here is CASSQDYNYGYTF. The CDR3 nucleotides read TGTGCCAGCAGCCAAGATTATAACTATGGCTACACCTTC.

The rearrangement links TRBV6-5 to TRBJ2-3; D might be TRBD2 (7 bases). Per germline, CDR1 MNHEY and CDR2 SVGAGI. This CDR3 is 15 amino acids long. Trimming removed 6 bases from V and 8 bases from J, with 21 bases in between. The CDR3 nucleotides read TGTGCCAGCAGCTTCCAGGGGAGCGGGGACGGTACGCAGTATTTT. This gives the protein CASSFQGSGDGTQYF.

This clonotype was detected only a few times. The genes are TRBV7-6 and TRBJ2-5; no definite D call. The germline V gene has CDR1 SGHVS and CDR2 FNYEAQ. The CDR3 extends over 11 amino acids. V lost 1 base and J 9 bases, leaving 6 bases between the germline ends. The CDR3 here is CASSLDDSQYF. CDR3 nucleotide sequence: TGTGCCAGCAGCTTAGACGACTCCCAGTACTTC. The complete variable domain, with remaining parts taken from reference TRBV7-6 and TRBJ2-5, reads GAGVSQSPRYKVTKRGQDVALRCDPISGHVSLYWYRQALGQGPEFLTYFNYEAQQDKSGLPNDRFSAERPEGSISTLTIQRTEQRDSAMYRCASSLDDSQYFGPGTRLLVL.

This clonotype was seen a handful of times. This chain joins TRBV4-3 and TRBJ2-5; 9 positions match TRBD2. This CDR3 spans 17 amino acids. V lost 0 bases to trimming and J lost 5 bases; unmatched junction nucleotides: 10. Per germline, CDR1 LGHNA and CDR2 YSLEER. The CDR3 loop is CASSQDPGGRGLETQYF. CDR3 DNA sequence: TGCGCCAGCAGCCAAGACCCGGGCGGGAGGGGGCTCGAGACCCAGTACTTC.